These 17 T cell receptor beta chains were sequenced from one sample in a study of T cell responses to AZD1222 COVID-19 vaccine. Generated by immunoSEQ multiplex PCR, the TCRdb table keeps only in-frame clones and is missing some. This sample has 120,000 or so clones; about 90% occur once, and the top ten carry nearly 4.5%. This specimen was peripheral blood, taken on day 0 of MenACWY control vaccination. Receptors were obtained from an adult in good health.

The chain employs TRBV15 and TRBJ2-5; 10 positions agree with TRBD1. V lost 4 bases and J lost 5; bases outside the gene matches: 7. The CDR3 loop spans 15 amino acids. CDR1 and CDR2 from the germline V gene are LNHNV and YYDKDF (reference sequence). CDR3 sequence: CATSKTGGWSETQYF. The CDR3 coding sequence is TGTGCCACCAGCAAGACAGGGGGCTGGTCCGAGACCCAGTACTTC.

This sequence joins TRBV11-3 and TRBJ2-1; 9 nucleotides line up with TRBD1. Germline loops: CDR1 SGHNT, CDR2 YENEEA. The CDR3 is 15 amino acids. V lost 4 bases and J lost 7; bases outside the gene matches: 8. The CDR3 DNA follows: TGTGCCAGCAGCTCCACAGGGGGCGCGAGGAATGAGCAGTTCTTC. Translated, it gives CASSSTGGARNEQFF.

The CDR3 loop reads CASSPRLQGGDTQYF. In nucleotides, the CDR3 is TGTGCCAGCTCACCAAGGTTGCAGGGCGGAGATACGCAGTATTTT. The chain links TRBV18 to TRBJ2-3, with D perhaps matching TRBD1 (5 bases). CDR1 and CDR2 from the germline V gene are KGHSH and LQKENI. The CDR3 sequence is 15 residues long. Trimming left V 2 bases short and J 5 bases short, with 14 bases between.

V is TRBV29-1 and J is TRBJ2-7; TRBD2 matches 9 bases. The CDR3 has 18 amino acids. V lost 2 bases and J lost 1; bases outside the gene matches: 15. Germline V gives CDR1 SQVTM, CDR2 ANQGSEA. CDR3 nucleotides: TGCAGCGTTGAACGCCTGAAGTACCCAGCGGGAGGATCCTACGAGCAGTACTTC. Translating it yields CSVERLKYPAGGSYEQYF.

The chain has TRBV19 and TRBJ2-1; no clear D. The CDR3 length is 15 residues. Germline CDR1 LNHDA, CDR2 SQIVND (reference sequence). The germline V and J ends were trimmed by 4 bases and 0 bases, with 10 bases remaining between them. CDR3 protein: CASSTGFSSYNEQFF. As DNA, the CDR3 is TGTGCCAGTAGTACAGGCTTTAGCTCCTACAATGAGCAGTTCTTC.

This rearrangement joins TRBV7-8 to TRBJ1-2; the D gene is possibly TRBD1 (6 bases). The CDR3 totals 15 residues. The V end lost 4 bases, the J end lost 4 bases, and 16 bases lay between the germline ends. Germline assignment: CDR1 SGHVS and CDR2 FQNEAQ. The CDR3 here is CASSYQGLGGYGYTF. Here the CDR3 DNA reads TGTGCCAGCAGCTACCAGGGGCTAGGCGGCTATGGCTACACCTTC.

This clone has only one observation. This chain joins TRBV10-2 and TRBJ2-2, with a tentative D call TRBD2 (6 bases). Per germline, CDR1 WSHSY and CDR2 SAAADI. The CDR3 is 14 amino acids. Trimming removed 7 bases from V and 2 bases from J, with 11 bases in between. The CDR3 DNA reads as TGCGCCAGCAAGGGAGGTAAAAACACCGGGGAGCTGTTTTTT. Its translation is CASKGGKNTGELFF.

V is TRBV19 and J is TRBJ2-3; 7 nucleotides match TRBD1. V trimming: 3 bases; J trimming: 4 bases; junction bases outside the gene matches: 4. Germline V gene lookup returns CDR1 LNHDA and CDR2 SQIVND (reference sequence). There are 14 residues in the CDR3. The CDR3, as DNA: TGTGCCAGTAGTATCGACAGGGTCTCAGATACGCAGTATTTT. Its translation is CASSIDRVSDTQYF.

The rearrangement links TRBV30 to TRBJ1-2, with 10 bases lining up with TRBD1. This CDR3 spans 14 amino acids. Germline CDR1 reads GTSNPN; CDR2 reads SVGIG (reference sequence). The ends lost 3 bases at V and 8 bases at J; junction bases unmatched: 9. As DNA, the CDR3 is TGTGCCTGGAGGAGACAGGGGGCGCGAGGCGGCTACACCTTC. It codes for CAWRRQGARGGYTF.

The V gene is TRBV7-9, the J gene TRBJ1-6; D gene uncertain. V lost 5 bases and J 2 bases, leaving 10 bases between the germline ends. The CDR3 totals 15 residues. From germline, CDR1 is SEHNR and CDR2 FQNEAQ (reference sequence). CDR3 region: CASSGDGPYNSPLHF. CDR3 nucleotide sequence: TGTGCCAGCAGCGGCGACGGCCCCTATAATTCACCCCTCCACTTT.

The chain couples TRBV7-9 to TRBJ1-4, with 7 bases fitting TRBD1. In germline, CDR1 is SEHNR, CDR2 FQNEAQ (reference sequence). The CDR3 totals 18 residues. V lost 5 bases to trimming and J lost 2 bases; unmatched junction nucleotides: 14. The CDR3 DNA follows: TGTGCCAGCAGCCCTACACGGACAGGAATGCGGACTAATGAAAAACTGTTTTTT. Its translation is CASSPTRTGMRTNEKLFF. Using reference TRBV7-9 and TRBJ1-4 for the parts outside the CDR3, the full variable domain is DTGVSQNPRHKITKRGQNVTFRCDPISEHNRLYWYRQTLGQGPEFLTYFQNEAQLEKSRLLSDRFSAERPKGSFSTLEIQRTEQGDSAMYLCASSPTRTGMRTNEKLFFGSGTQLSVL.

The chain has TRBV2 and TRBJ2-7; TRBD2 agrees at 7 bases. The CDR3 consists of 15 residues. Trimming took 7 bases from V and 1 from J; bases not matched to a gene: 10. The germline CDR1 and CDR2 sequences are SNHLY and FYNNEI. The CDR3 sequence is CASIYDQRGSYEQYF. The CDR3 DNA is TGTGCCAGCATCTACGACCAGCGGGGTTCCTACGAGCAGTACTTC.

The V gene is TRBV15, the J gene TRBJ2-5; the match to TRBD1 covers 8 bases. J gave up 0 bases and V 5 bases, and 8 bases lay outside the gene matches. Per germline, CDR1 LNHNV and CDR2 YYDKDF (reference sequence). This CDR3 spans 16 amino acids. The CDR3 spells CATSSQVRGHQETQYF. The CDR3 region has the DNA TGTGCCACCAGCTCCCAGGTCAGGGGGCACCAAGAGACCCAGTACTTC.

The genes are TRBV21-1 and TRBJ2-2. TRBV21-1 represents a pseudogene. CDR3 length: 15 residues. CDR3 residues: CASRIRRMNTGELFF. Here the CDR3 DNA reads TGTGCCAGCAGGATAAGGCGCATGAACACCGGGGAGCTGTTTTTT.

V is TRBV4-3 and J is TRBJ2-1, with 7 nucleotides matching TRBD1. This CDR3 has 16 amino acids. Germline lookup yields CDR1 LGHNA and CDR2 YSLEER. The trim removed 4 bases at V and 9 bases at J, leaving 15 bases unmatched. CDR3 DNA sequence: TGCGCCAGCAGCCTAGAAATCACAGGGGCAGAGGGTGAGCAGTTCTTC. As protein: CASSLEITGAEGEQFF.

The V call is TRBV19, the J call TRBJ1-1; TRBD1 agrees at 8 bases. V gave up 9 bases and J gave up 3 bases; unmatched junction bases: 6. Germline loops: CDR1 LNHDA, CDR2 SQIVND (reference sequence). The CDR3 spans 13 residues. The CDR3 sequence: CASQDRVDTEAFF. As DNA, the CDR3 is TGTGCCAGCCAGGACAGGGTTGACACTGAAGCTTTCTTT.

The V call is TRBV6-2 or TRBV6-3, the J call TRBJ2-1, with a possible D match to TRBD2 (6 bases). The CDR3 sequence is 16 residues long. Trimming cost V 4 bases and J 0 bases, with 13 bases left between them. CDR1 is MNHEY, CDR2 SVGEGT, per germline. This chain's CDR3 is CASSWRDFNSYNEQFF. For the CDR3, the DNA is TGTGCCAGCAGTTGGAGGGACTTCAACTCCTACAATGAGCAGTTCTTC.